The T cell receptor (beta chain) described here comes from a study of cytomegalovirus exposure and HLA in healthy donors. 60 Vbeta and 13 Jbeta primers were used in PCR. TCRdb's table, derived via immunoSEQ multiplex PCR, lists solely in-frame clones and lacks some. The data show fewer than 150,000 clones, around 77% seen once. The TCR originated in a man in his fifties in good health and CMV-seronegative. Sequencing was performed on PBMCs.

The CDR3 sequence is CASSQGVMATNEKLFF. The CDR3 bases are TGTGCCAGCAGCCAGGGGGTAATGGCAACTAATGAAAAACTGTTTTTT. The V and J genes are TRBV6-6 and TRBJ1-4, with 7 bases aligning to TRBD1. Germline values: CDR1 MNHNY, CDR2 SVGAGI (reference sequence). The CDR3 contains 16 residues. The V gene end was trimmed by 6 bases and the J gene end by 0 bases; junction bases not matched to a gene: 7.